Listed here is a single TCR beta chain. Next came a second PCR, run for about 6 to 12 cycles, which used a sample-barcoded 5' primer along with a J-beta primer mix. Each single sample gave us at least 3 million CDR3-containing paired-end reads. A single record per CDR3 protein comes from TCRdb applying MiXCR to the 5' RACE reads. Of about 1.4 million distinct CDR3 sequences in the sample, approximately 63% were seen once. The CDR3 has 16 amino acids. J gave up 4 bases and V 4 bases, and 11 bases lay outside the gene matches. The germline V gene encodes CDR1 MNHEY and CDR2 SVGAGI. The people who gave samples were healthy Caucasians from Russia, aged roughly 6 to 90. Isolation recovered at least 6.5 million PBMCs from every sample. This record belongs to a study of blood T cells in healthy people across ages.

V is TRBV6-5 and J is TRBJ2-7; TRBD1 matches at 9 bases. Sequenced input: blood. This receptor was taken from a man younger than 30 in good health. The chain's CDR3 is CASSWTGTGRGYEQYF. The CDR3 coding sequence is TGTGCCAGCAGTTGGACCGGGACAGGGCGTGGGTACGAGCAGTACTTC.